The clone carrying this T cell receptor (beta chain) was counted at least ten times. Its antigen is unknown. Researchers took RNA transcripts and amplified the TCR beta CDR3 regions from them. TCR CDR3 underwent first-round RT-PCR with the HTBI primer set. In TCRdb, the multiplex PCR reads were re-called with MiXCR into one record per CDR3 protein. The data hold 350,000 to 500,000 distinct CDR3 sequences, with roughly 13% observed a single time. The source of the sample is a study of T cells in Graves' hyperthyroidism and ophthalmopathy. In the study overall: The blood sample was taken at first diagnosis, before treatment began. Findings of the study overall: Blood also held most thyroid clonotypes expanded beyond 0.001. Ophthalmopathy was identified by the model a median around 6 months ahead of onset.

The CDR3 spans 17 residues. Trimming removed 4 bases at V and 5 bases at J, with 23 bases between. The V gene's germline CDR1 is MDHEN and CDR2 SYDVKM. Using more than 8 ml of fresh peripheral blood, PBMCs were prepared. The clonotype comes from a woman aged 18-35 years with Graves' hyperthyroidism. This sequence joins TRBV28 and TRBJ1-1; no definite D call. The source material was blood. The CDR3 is CASSSPAMGIHMTEAFF. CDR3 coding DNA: TGTGCCAGCAGTTCCCCTGCCATGGGTATCCACATGACTGAAGCTTTCTTT.